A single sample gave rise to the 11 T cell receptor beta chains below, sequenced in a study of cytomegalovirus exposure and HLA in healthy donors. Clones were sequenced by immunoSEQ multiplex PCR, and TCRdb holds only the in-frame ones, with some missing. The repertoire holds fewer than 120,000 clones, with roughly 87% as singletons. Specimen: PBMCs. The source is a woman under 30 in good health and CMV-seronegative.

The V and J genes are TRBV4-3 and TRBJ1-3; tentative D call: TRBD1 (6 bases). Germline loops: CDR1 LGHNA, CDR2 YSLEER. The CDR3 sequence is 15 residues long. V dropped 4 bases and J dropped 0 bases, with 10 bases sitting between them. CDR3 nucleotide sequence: TGCGCCAGCAGCCGGACAGCCAGCTCTGGAAACACCATATATTTT. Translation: CASSRTASSGNTIYF.

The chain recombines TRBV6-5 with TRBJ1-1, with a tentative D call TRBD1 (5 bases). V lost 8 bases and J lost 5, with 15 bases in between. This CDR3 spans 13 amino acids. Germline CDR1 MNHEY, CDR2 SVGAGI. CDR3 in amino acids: CASAGGGSTEAFF. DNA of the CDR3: TGTGCCAGCGCGGGGGGGGGATCTACTGAAGCTTTCTTT.

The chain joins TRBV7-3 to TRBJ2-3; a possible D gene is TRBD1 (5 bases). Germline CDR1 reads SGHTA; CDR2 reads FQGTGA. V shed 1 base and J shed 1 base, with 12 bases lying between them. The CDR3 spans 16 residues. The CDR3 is CASSLNDGAGTDTQYF. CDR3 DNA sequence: TGTGCCAGCAGCTTAAATGATGGGGCTGGCACAGATACGCAGTATTTT.

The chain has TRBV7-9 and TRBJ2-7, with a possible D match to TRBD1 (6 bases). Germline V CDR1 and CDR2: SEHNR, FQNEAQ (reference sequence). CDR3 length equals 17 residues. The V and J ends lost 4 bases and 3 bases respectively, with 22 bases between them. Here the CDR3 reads CASSSTGPGHQYYEQYF. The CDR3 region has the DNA TGTGCCAGCAGCTCTACAGGTCCGGGACACCAGTACTACGAGCAGTACTTC.

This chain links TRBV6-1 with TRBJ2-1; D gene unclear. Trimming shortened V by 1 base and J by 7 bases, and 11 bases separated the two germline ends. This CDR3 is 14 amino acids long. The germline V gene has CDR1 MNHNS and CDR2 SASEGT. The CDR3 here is CASSEGADLNEQFF. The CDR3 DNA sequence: TGTGCCAGCAGTGAAGGGGCTGACCTTAATGAGCAGTTCTTC.

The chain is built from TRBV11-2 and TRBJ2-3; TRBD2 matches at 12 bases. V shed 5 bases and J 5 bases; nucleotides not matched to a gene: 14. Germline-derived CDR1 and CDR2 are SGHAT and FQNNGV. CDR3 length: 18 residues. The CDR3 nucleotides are TGTGCCAGCAGCCCTCGGGGTTCTAGCGGGGGGGCCGAAGATACGCAGTATTTT. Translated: CASSPRGSSGGAEDTQYF. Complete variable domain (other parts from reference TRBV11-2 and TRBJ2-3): EAGVAQSPRYKIIEKRQSVAFWCNPISGHATLYWYQQILGQGPKLLIQFQNNGVVDDSQLPKDRFSAERLKGVDSTLKIQPAKLEDSAVYLCASSPRGSSGGAEDTQYFGPGTRLTVL.

The CDR3 loop is CASSPLGLASYEQYF. CDR3 coding DNA: TGTGCCAGCAGCCCCCTGGGACTAGCGAGTTACGAGCAGTACTTC. The rearrangement joins TRBV2 to TRBJ2-7, with 10 bases identical to TRBD2. With 6 bases clipped from V and 4 bases from J, the junction kept 9 bases outside the gene matches. The CDR3 runs to 15 residues. In germline, CDR1 is SNHLY, CDR2 FYNNEI.

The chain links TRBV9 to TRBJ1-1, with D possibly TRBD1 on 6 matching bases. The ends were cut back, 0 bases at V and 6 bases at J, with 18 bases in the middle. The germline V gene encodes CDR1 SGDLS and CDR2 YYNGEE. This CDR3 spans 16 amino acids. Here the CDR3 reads CASSVGGRGLSAEAFF. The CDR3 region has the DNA TGTGCCAGCAGCGTAGGTGGCAGGGGTCTTTCGGCTGAAGCTTTCTTT.

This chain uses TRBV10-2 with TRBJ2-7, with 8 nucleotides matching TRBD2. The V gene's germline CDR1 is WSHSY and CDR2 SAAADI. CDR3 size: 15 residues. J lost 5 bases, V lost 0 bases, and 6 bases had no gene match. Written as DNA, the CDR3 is TGCGCCAGCAGTGAGTCAACCGGGAGGGTCCACGAGCAGTACTTC. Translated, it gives CASSESTGRVHEQYF.

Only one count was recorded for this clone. In DNA, the CDR3 is TGTGCCAGCAGCTCGACAATTGTTGAGCAGTTCTTC. Translating it yields CASSSTIVEQFF. This chain links TRBV7-8 with TRBJ2-1; D gene unclear. Trimming removed 4 bases at V and 9 bases at J, with 10 bases between. CDR1 is SGHVS and CDR2 is FQNEAQ in the germline V gene. The CDR3 extends over 12 amino acids. Variable domain in full (rest from reference TRBV7-8 and TRBJ2-1): GAGVSQSPRYKVAKRGQDVALRCDPISGHVSLFWYQQALGQGPEFLTYFQNEAQLDKSGLPSDRFFAERPEGSVSTLKIQRTQQEDSAVYLCASSSTIVEQFFGPGTRLTVL.

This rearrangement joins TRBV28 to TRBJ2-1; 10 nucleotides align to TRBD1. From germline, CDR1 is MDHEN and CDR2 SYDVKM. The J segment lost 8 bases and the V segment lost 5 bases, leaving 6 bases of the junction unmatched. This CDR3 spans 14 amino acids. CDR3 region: CASSETGGRDEQFF. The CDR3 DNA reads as TGTGCCAGCAGTGAGACAGGGGGCCGGGATGAGCAGTTCTTC. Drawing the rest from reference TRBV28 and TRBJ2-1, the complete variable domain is DVKVTQSSRYLVKRTGEKVFLECVQDMDHENMFWYRQDPGLGLRLIYFSYDVKMKEKGDIPEGYSVSREKKERFSLILESASTNQTSMYLCASSETGGRDEQFFGPGTRLTVL.